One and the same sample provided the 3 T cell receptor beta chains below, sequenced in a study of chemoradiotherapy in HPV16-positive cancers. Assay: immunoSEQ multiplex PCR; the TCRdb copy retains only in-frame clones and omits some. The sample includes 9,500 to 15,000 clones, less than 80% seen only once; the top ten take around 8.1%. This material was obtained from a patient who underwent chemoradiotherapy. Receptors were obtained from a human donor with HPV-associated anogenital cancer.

The CDR3 nucleotides are TGTGCCAGCAGCCAAGATATGAACACTGAAGCTTTCTTT. It yields the protein CASSQDMNTEAFF. V is TRBV14 and J is TRBJ1-1, with D unclear. The CDR3 loop spans 13 amino acids. Germline-derived CDR1 and CDR2 are SGHDN and FVKESK. V dropped 0 bases and J dropped 0 bases, with 2 bases sitting between them.

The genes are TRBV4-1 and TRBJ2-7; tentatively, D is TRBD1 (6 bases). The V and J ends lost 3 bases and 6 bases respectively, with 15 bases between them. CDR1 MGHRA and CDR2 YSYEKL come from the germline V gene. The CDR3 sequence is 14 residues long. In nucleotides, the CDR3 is TGCGCCAGCAGCCAGCTTACGGACAGTTCCGAGCAGTACTTC. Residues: CASSQLTDSSEQYF.

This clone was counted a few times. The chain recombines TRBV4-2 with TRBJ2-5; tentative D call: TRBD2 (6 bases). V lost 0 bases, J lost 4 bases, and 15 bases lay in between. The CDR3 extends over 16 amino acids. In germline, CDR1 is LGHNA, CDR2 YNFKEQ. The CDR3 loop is CASSQDFSGPVETQYF. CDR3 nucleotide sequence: TGTGCCAGCAGCCAAGATTTTAGCGGTCCCGTAGAGACCCAGTACTTC.